These 27 T cell receptor beta chains were all obtained from the same sample, sequenced in a study of spatial heterogeneity in lung cancer. Findings of the study overall: Counts of expanded alpha and beta TCRs within tumors tracked the tumor nonsynonymous mutation count.

Via MiXCR, TCRdb re-called the 5' RACE reads, giving one row per CDR3 protein. The table has 2,500 to 3,500 distinct CDR3 sequences, 17% seen once; the top ten hold less than 15%. No antigens are known for them. As to time point: sample taken at primary tumor resection. Sequenced here: lung tumor tissue, sampled at surgery. The origin of the receptors is a male donor with early-stage non-small cell lung cancer.

This clonotype has a single count. This chain joins TRBV4-1 and TRBJ2-7; D may be TRBD1 or TRBD2 (5 bases each). The CDR3 runs to 16 residues. V was clipped by 0 bases and J by 3 bases, with 15 bases between them. The germline V gene has CDR1 MGHRA and CDR2 YSYEKL. The DNA of the CDR3 is TGCGCCAGCAGCCAAGATACGGGGACCACAGACTACGAGCAGTACTTC. Its protein product is CASSQDTGTTDYEQYF.

As concerns this clonotype: This may arise from a read error, as a much more abundant clone is one base away. The chain uses TRBV5-1 and TRBJ2-2; 9 nucleotides align to TRBD1. The junction had 6 bases not matched to a gene; V was cut back by 4 bases and J by 8 bases. Germline CDR1 SGHRS, CDR2 YFSETQ. This CDR3 region has 14 residues. Written as DNA, the CDR3 is TGCGCCAGCAGCCCGGGACAGGGCAAGGGGGAGCTGTTTTTT. It yields the protein CASSPGQGKGELFF.

This clonotype is labeled as medium-sized. The chain recombines TRBV3-1 with TRBJ2-6, with 9 positions matching TRBD1. Germline CDR1 and CDR2: LGHDT and YNNKEL (reference sequence). This CDR3 has 21 amino acids. The V and J ends lost 7 bases and 2 bases, in that order; junction bases with no gene match: 21. CDR3 DNA sequence: TGTGCCAGCACCCAGGCGGTTCAAGCTAGGACAGGGGTTCCTGGGGCCAACGTCCTGACTTTC. Translating gives CASTQAVQARTGVPGANVLTF.

This clonotype is classed as medium-sized. CDR3 DNA sequence: TGTGCCAGCAGCGTAGTTGGTTGGGAGCAGTTCTTC. It is translated as CASSVVGWEQFF. The genes are TRBV9 and TRBJ2-1; D gene ambiguous. Germline lookup yields CDR1 SGDLS and CDR2 YYNGEE. V shed 0 bases and J shed 10 bases, with 8 bases lying between them. This CDR3 region has 12 residues.

The rearrangement links TRBV28 to TRBJ2-7; D may be TRBD1 or TRBD2 (6 bases each). This CDR3 has 15 residues. V lost 6 bases and J 3 bases, leaving 18 bases between the germline ends. Germline loops: CDR1 MDHEN, CDR2 SYDVKM. The CDR3 here is CASSPYRGVVYEQYF. For the CDR3, the DNA is TGTGCCAGCAGCCCCTATAGGGGGGTTGTCTACGAGCAGTACTTC.

This clonotype was picked up a small number of times. The chain recombines TRBV20-1 with TRBJ2-1; weak D call: TRBD1 (5 bases). The CDR3 spans 16 residues. The V end was cut by 6 bases, the J end by 0 bases, with 18 bases between. CDR1 DFQATT and CDR2 SNEGSKA come from the germline V gene (reference sequence). The CDR3 bases are TGCAGTGCAAGCCCTAGACAGAGGAGCTCCTACAATGAGCAGTTCTTC. It codes for CSASPRQRSSYNEQFF.

This rearrangement joins TRBV5-1 to TRBJ2-7; D possibly corresponds to TRBD2 (5 bases). CDR3 size: 14 residues. Germline loops: CDR1 SGHRS, CDR2 YFSETQ. Trimming left V 6 bases short and J 1 base short, with 14 bases between. The CDR3 DNA reads as TGCGCCAGCAAGATATCGGAGCGGTCCTACGAGCAGTACTTC. Protein product: CASKISERSYEQYF.

The chain recombines TRBV5-1 with TRBJ2-2, with 13 bases fitting TRBD2. CDR1 is SGHRS, CDR2 YFSETQ, per germline. J was trimmed by 3 bases and V by 4 bases; bases with no gene match: 3. The CDR3 runs to 16 residues. CDR3 region: CASSPGLAGDTGELFF. Written as DNA, the CDR3 is TGCGCCAGCAGCCCCGGACTAGCGGGGGACACCGGGGAGCTGTTTTTT.

Within the sample, this clonotype is medium-sized. The CDR3 loop reads CSVLTGNYGYTF. In nucleotides, the CDR3 is TGCAGCGTTCTGACAGGGAACTATGGCTACACCTTC. This chain joins TRBV29-1 and TRBJ1-2; 7 nucleotides agree with TRBD1. V gave up 5 bases and J gave up 2 bases; unmatched junction bases: 2. Germline V gene data show CDR1 as SQVTM and CDR2 as ANQGSEA. CDR3 length: 12 amino acids.

This clonotype occurred a few times. CDR3: CASSYEGGTSTDTQYF. In DNA form, the CDR3 reads TGTGCCAGCAGTTACGAGGGGGGGACTAGCACAGATACGCAGTATTTT. The chain links TRBV6-5 to TRBJ2-3; a weak D match, TRBD2 (7 bases). The length of the CDR3 is 16 residues. Germline CDR1 is MNHEY and CDR2 is SVGAGI. The ends were cut back, 2 bases at V and 0 bases at J, with 12 bases in the middle.

This clonotype was seen more than once but under ten times. The chain uses TRBV5-1 and TRBJ2-5; D might be TRBD1 (6 bases). V dropped 3 bases and J dropped 1 base, with 10 bases sitting between them. The CDR3 spans 14 residues. The V gene's germline CDR1 is SGHRS and CDR2 YFSETQ. The CDR3 region has the DNA TGCGCCAGCAGCTCCGACAGGATCCAAGAGACCCAGTACTTC. This codes for CASSSDRIQETQYF.

This clonotype has a handful of counts. This chain uses TRBV29-1 with TRBJ1-1; D call uncertain. This CDR3 is 12 amino acids long. Trimming removed 4 bases at V and 1 base at J, with 7 bases between. Germline CDR1 and CDR2: SQVTM and ANQGSEA. The DNA of the CDR3 is TGCAGCGTTGTCGAACAGAACACTGAAGCTTTCTTT. It yields the protein CSVVEQNTEAFF. The whole variable domain, filled in from reference TRBV29-1 and TRBJ1-1, reads SAVISQKPSRDICQRGTSLTIQCQVDSQVTMMFWYRQQPGQSLTLIATANQGSEATYESGFVIDKFPISRPNLTFSTLTVSNMSPEDSSIYLCSVVEQNTEAFFGQGTRLTVV.

This clonotype is medium-sized. The chain is built from TRBV6-5 and TRBJ1-2; the match to TRBD1 covers 7 bases. J gave up 3 bases and V 7 bases, and 20 bases lay outside the gene matches. CDR1 MNHEY and CDR2 SVGAGI come from the germline V gene. The CDR3 loop spans 18 amino acids. For the CDR3, the DNA is TGTGCCAGCACCCCTCTGCTGGCAGGGGGTCTAACTGACTATGGCTACACCTTC. It is translated as CASTPLLAGGLTDYGYTF.

The chain carries TRBV27 and TRBJ2-7; 13 nucleotides align to TRBD2. V lost 5 bases, J lost 5 bases, and 12 bases stayed unmatched. Germline V gene sequence: CDR1 MNHEY, CDR2 SMNVEV (reference sequence). The CDR3 totals 17 residues. DNA for the CDR3: TGTGCCAGCAGTCAACCGGGACTAGCGGGGAGTGCACACGAGCAGTACTTC. Translation: CASSQPGLAGSAHEQYF.

This clonotype came up a few times. The J gene is TRBJ2-7, the V gene TRBV12-3 or TRBV12-4, with TRBD1 matching over 7 bases. Trimming cost V 6 bases and J 2 bases; bases outside gene matches: 7. The CDR3 runs to 14 residues. CDR3 nucleotide sequence: TGTGCCAGCAGCCCGGGACAGCCCACCTACGAGCAGTACTTC. Translation: CASSPGQPTYEQYF.

By frequency in the sample, this clonotype is medium-sized (0.01 to 0.1%). The CDR3 DNA follows: TGCAGCGTCGGGGGACAGGCAATGGTCTACACCTTC. It encodes CSVGGQAMVYTF. This chain joins TRBV29-1 and TRBJ1-2; 8 nucleotides match TRBD1. Germline CDR1 and CDR2: SQVTM and ANQGSEA. V trimming: 6 bases; J trimming: 10 bases; junction bases outside the gene matches: 10. The CDR3 has 12 residues. The variable domain in full, with the rest retrieved from reference TRBV29-1 and TRBJ1-2, is SAVISQKPSRDICQRGTSLTIQCQVDSQVTMMFWYRQQPGQSLTLIATANQGSEATYESGFVIDKFPISRPNLTFSTLTVSNMSPEDSSIYLCSVGGQAMVYTFGSGTRLTVV.

This clonotype has only a few counts. This chain links TRBV4-3 with TRBJ2-3; TRBD1 is a possible D gene (5 bases). Judging by the DNA end, TRBJ1-5 fits better; the J call may be wrong. The CDR3 extends over 16 amino acids. Germline CDR1 and CDR2: LGHNA and YSLEER. The CDR3 sequence: CASSQKPGLVTDTQHF. The CDR3 nucleotides read TGCGCCAGCAGCCAGAAACCGGGACTAGTGACAGATACGCAGCATTTT.

Many counts were recorded for this clonotype. The chain recombines TRBV28 with TRBJ1-1; no reliable D call. This CDR3 has 12 amino acids. Germline loops: CDR1 MDHEN, CDR2 SYDVKM. V was clipped by 6 bases and J by 7 bases, with 12 bases between them. The CDR3 coding sequence is TGTGCCAGCAGCAGAGGAGCCCTTGAAGCTTTCTTT. Protein: CASSRGALEAFF.

This clonotype came up a few times. This rearrangement joins TRBV7-9 to TRBJ1-3, with D hard to call. The CDR3 length is 13 residues. Germline values: CDR1 SEHNR, CDR2 FQNEAQ (reference sequence). V lost 8 bases, J lost 6 bases, and 14 bases lay in between. DNA for the CDR3: TGTGCCAGCCTTAGTACTAGAAAAAACACCATATATTTT. It is translated as CASLSTRKNTIYF. Using reference TRBV7-9 and TRBJ1-3 for the parts outside the CDR3, the full variable domain is DTGVSQNPRHKITKRGQNVTFRCDPISEHNRLYWYRQTLGQGPEFLTYFQNEAQLEKSRLLSDRFSAERPKGSFSTLEIQRTEQGDSAMYLCASLSTRKNTIYFGEGSWLTVV.

Within the sample, this clonotype is large (0.1 to 1%). The rearrangement links TRBV20-1 to TRBJ1-1, with 8 bases matching TRBD1. The CDR3 totals 14 residues. After removal of 5 bases from V and 6 bases from J, the junction contained 11 bases not matched to a gene. Germline V gene data show CDR1 as DFQATT and CDR2 as SNEGSKA (reference sequence). The DNA of the CDR3 is TGCAGTGCTGTCCAGGGGGCGCCCCGAGCTGAAGCTTTCTTT. Protein product: CSAVQGAPRAEAFF.

By share, this clonotype counts as medium-sized. This chain joins TRBV12-3 or TRBV12-4 and TRBJ1-2; the D gene is possibly TRBD1 (6 bases). The V end lost 6 bases, the J end lost 4 bases, and 12 bases lay between the germline ends. The CDR3 is 13 residues long. The CDR3: CASSFDRIYGYTF. Written as DNA, the CDR3 is TGTGCCAGCAGCTTTGACAGGATCTATGGCTACACCTTC.

This clonotype was seen only a few times. The chain has TRBV2 and TRBJ2-1; 9 bases line up with TRBD2. This CDR3 is built from 17 residues. Germline CDR1 and CDR2: SNHLY and FYNNEI. J gave up 0 bases and V 7 bases, and 10 bases lay outside the gene matches. The DNA of the CDR3 is TGTGCCAGCATTACCTATAGCGGGGGATACTCCTACAATGAGCAGTTCTTC. Amino acids: CASITYSGGYSYNEQFF.

This clonotype was detected only a few times. This sequence joins TRBV12-3 or TRBV12-4 and TRBJ2-2; tentatively, D is TRBD1 (6 bases). V was trimmed by 5 bases and J by 0 bases, leaving 13 bases between them. The CDR3 has 16 amino acids. The chain's CDR3 is CASSVTGNANTGELFF. The CDR3 coding sequence is TGTGCCAGCAGTGTTACAGGGAACGCGAACACCGGGGAGCTGTTTTTT.

This clonotype is judged medium-sized. The V call is TRBV20-1, the J call TRBJ2-1; D is perhaps TRBD1 or TRBD2 (7 bases each). Trimming pared 4 bases from V and 8 bases from J, leaving 18 bases between. CDR1 is DFQATT and CDR2 is SNEGSKA in the germline V gene (reference sequence). CDR3 size: 14 residues. The CDR3 region has the DNA TGCAGTGCTACCCGGGGAGGGGGCACGGATGAGCAGTTCTTC. Translation: CSATRGGGTDEQFF.

This clonotype is judged medium-sized (0.01 to 0.1%). The chain recombines TRBV4-1 with TRBJ2-1; a possible D gene is TRBD2 (5 bases). V was trimmed by 1 base and J by 8 bases, leaving 18 bases between them. CDR3 length equals 16 residues. Germline CDR1 MGHRA, CDR2 YSYEKL. In DNA form, the CDR3 reads TGCGCCAGCAGCCAAGTGCTCACTAGGGAGTCAGATGAGCAGTTCTTC. It yields the protein CASSQVLTRESDEQFF.

This clonotype was seen a handful of times. The chain employs TRBV2 and TRBJ2-5; the D gene is possibly TRBD1 (5 bases). Trimming shortened V by 6 bases and J by 1 base, and 21 bases separated the two germline ends. The germline V gene encodes CDR1 SNHLY and CDR2 FYNNEI. CDR3 length: 17 amino acids. The CDR3 reads CASRKRTQGGTQETQYF. CDR3 nucleotide sequence: TGTGCCAGCAGAAAAAGAACCCAGGGTGGCACCCAAGAGACCCAGTACTTC.

J is TRBJ2-5 and V is TRBV6-5, with D perhaps TRBD1 or TRBD2 (5 bases each). Germline assignment: CDR1 MNHEY and CDR2 SVGAGI. The CDR3 consists of 13 residues. Trimming left V 11 bases short and J 1 base short, with 14 bases between. The CDR3 loop is CAAATGAQETQYF. In DNA, the CDR3 is TGTGCCGCAGCAACCGGGGCCCAAGAGACCCAGTACTTC.